These 32 T cell receptor beta chains came from one sample sequenced in a study of graft-versus-host responses after intestinal transplantation. The method was immunoSEQ multiplex PCR; TCRdb's version includes in-frame clones alone and lacks a portion of them. Among tens of thousands of clones, more than 80% were seen once, and the ten largest hold 0.5% to 0.8%. No cognate antigen is known for these TCRs. Sample: unstimulated CD4+ T cells sorted from spleen or lymph node cells, taken before transplant. The receptor source for this set is a human donor who was the organ donor for an intestinal transplant.

The V gene is TRBV6-7, the J gene TRBJ2-7; tentative D call: TRBD2 (6 bases). TRBV6-7 is recorded as an ORF, its role being uncertain. The CDR3 totals 15 residues. The V gene lost 0 bases and the J gene lost 2 bases, with 11 bases spanning the gap. CDR3 sequence: CASSYSQRAPYEQYF. The CDR3 DNA is TGTGCCAGCAGTTACTCGCAGCGGGCCCCCTACGAGCAGTACTTC.

This chain connects TRBV28 to TRBJ2-2, with TRBD2 matching 10 bases. After removal of 5 bases from V and 6 bases from J, the junction contained 21 bases not matched to a gene. This CDR3 comprises 20 residues. CDR1 and CDR2 (germline): MDHEN, SYDVKM. DNA for the CDR3: TGTGCCAGCAGTCTGGCCTCTAGCGGGAGATCCCTCCTTAGGGCCGGGGAGCTGTTTTTT. This translates into CASSLASSGRSLLRAGELFF.

This chain joins TRBV30 and TRBJ2-6; 8 nucleotides match TRBD1. Unmatched junction bases numbered 3, after V lost 8 bases and J lost 0 bases. This CDR3 comprises 14 residues. CDR1 and CDR2 from the germline V gene are GTSNPN and SVGIG (reference sequence). The CDR3 protein is CAGTGTSGANVLTF. For the CDR3, the DNA is TGTGCCGGGACAGGAACCTCTGGGGCCAACGTCCTGACTTTC.

The chain recombines TRBV5-6 with TRBJ1-5; a possible D gene is TRBD1 (5 bases). This CDR3 is 17 amino acids long. Looked up from germline, CDR1 is SGHDT and CDR2 is YYEEEE. The ends were cut back, 0 bases at V and 1 base at J, with 14 bases in the middle. CDR3 in amino acids: CASSLAGGGGSNQPQHF. CDR3 coding DNA: TGTGCCAGCAGCTTGGCCGGCGGGGGGGGAAGCAATCAGCCCCAGCATTTT.

The gene calls are TRBV7-6 and TRBJ1-2; a weak D match, TRBD1 (5 bases). Trimming cost V 4 bases and J 0 bases, with 12 bases left between them. Germline CDR1 is SGHVS and CDR2 is FNYEAQ. There are 15 residues in the CDR3. The CDR3 sequence is CASSSQQASNYGYTF. The CDR3 coding sequence is TGTGCCAGCAGCTCCCAACAGGCGTCTAACTATGGCTACACCTTC. Full variable domain (remainder filled in from reference TRBV7-6 and TRBJ1-2): GAGVSQSPRYKVTKRGQDVALRCDPISGHVSLYWYRQALGQGPEFLTYFNYEAQQDKSGLPNDRFSAERPEGSISTLTIQRTEQRDSAMYRCASSSQQASNYGYTFGSGTRLTVV.

In this sample, this clone turned up once. V usage is TRBV30 and J usage is TRBJ1-1; no firm D call. This CDR3 is built from 12 residues. Trimming took off 2 bases at V and 7 bases at J, with 11 bases between the two ends. Germline CDR1 is GTSNPN and CDR2 is SVGIG (reference sequence). CDR3 region: CAWSRWRDEAFF. The CDR3 DNA is TGTGCCTGGAGTAGGTGGAGGGATGAAGCTTTCTTT.

This chain links TRBV5-4 with TRBJ2-3; D possibly corresponds to TRBD2 (5 bases). V lost 0 bases to trimming and J lost 0 bases, with 8 bases between them. Germline CDR1 and CDR2: SGHNT and YYREEE (reference sequence). The CDR3 is made up of 15 amino acids. DNA of the CDR3: TGTGCCAGCAGCTTGGAGTTAGCGAGCACAGATACGCAGTATTTT. Translating gives CASSLELASTDTQYF.

This clone was recorded only once. The chain combines TRBV28 with TRBJ1-1; no clear D. Germline CDR1 reads MDHEN; CDR2 reads SYDVKM. CDR3 size: 14 residues. Trimming cost V 3 bases and J 5 bases, with 13 bases left between them. In DNA, the CDR3 is TGTGCCAGCAGTTTTGAAGCCAGAGGAACTGAAGCTTTCTTT. Protein sequence: CASSFEARGTEAFF.

CDR3 residues: CASSLRGSQSTEAFF. The CDR3 nucleotides are TGCGCCAGCAGTCTCCGGGGATCCCAGTCCACTGAAGCTTTCTTT. The rearrangement uses TRBV23-1 and TRBJ1-1; D ambiguous. TRBV23-1 qualifies as an ORF whose function is uncertain. The length of the CDR3 is 15 residues. V dropped 4 bases and J dropped 4 bases, with 16 bases sitting between them.

The rearrangement uses TRBV30 and TRBJ1-3; TRBD1 is a possible D gene (5 bases). This CDR3 is 14 amino acids long. Germline CDR1 is GTSNPN and CDR2 is SVGIG (reference sequence). V lost 1 base to trimming and J lost 4 bases, with 11 bases between them. The DNA of the CDR3 is TGTGCCTGGAGTGCGGGGGTTTTAGGAAACACCATATATTTT. It encodes CAWSAGVLGNTIYF.

This clone occurred once. The J gene is TRBJ1-5, the V gene TRBV6-5; tentative D call: TRBD1 (5 bases). The V gene's germline CDR1 is MNHEY and CDR2 SVGAGI. This CDR3 comprises 15 residues. V lost 2 bases and J 0 bases, leaving 8 bases between the germline ends. The CDR3 region is CASSYDSYSNQPQHF. The CDR3 coding sequence is TGTGCCAGCAGTTACGACAGCTATAGCAATCAGCCCCAGCATTTT.

This chain links TRBV6-4 with TRBJ2-3; 8 bases match TRBD2. Trimming took 8 bases from V and 0 from J; bases not matched to a gene: 4. Germline loops: CDR1 MRHNA, CDR2 SNTAGT. The CDR3 runs 14 residues. CDR3 amino acids: CASSPSGSTDTQYF. In DNA form, the CDR3 reads TGTGCCAGCTCGCCTAGCGGGAGCACAGATACGCAGTATTTT.

CDR3 in amino acids: CASSSIGVRGDSYEQYF. DNA of the CDR3: TGTGCCAGTAGTTCCATCGGGGTCCGGGGAGACTCCTACGAGCAGTACTTC. The V gene is TRBV19, the J gene TRBJ2-7, with a tentative D call TRBD2 (5 bases). Trimming removed 5 bases at V and 0 bases at J, with 20 bases between. Germline lookup yields CDR1 LNHDA and CDR2 SQIVND (reference sequence). The CDR3 totals 17 residues. Supplemented by reference TRBV19 and TRBJ2-7, the full variable domain reads DGGITQSPKYLFRKEGQNVTLSCEQNLNHDAMYWYRQDPGQGLRLIYYSQIVNDFQKGDIAEGYSVSREKKESFPLTVTSAQKNPTAFYLCASSSIGVRGDSYEQYFGPGTRLTVT.

This rearrangement joins TRBV5-1 to TRBJ2-6; a weak D match, TRBD2 (5 bases). There are 18 residues in the CDR3. Germline V gene lookup returns CDR1 SGHRS and CDR2 YFSETQ. V lost 4 bases to trimming and J lost 1 base, with 18 bases between them. The CDR3 nucleotides read TGCGCCAGCAGCCCCAGGACTCAAACCCGATCTGGGGCCAACGTCCTGACTTTC. Its translation is CASSPRTQTRSGANVLTF.

This clone was picked up one time. The CDR3 reads CASSLGSWSGGLLEQYF. CDR3 coding DNA: TGTGCCAGCAGCTTAGGTAGCTGGTCAGGGGGCCTCCTTGAGCAGTACTTC. J is TRBJ2-7 and V is TRBV13, with 8 nucleotides matching TRBD1. With 0 bases clipped from V and 7 bases from J, the junction kept 14 bases outside the gene matches. CDR3 size: 17 residues. Germline CDR1 reads PRHDT; CDR2 reads FYEKMQ (reference sequence).

A single count supports this clone. The rearrangement uses TRBV5-4 and TRBJ2-7, with D tentatively TRBD2 (6 bases). CDR1 and CDR2 (germline): SGHNT, YYREEE (reference sequence). With 0 bases removed from V and 0 bases from J, the gap between germline ends came to 7 bases. The CDR3 has 14 residues. In nucleotides, the CDR3 is TGTGCCAGCAGCTTGGCCGGGGGCTCCTACGAGCAGTACTTC. Its protein product is CASSLAGGSYEQYF.

The V gene is TRBV29-1, the J gene TRBJ1-1; TRBD1 matches 7 bases. The CDR3 is 13 amino acids. Trimming took 8 bases from V and 5 from J; bases not matched to a gene: 11. CDR1 is SQVTM and CDR2 is ANQGSEA in the germline V gene. Written as DNA, the CDR3 is TGCAGCTGTAAAATGGACAGGCCGACTGAAGCTTTCTTT. Encoded protein: CSCKMDRPTEAFF.

The CDR3 DNA reads as TGTGCCAGTAGTTCCCCGGGACAGCGAGGGAGCAATCAGCCCCAGCATTTT. It codes for CASSSPGQRGSNQPQHF. This chain links TRBV19 with TRBJ1-5; TRBD1 matches 7 bases. The CDR3 loop spans 17 amino acids. V was clipped by 5 bases and J by 1 base; unmatched bases: 11. Looked up from germline, CDR1 is LNHDA and CDR2 is SQIVND (reference sequence).

This clone has a single count. The gene calls are TRBV11-2 and TRBJ2-1, with D maybe TRBD2 (6 bases). CDR3 length: 15 residues. The germline gives CDR1 SGHAT, CDR2 FQNNGV. The ends were cut back, 4 bases at V and 3 bases at J, with 13 bases in the middle. DNA for the CDR3: TGTGCCAGCAGCTCAAGACGGGGGAGCTACAATGAGCAGTTCTTC. Translated: CASSSRRGSYNEQFF.

The genes are TRBV10-1 and TRBJ2-1; TRBD2 aligns across 8 bases. This CDR3 region has 16 residues. Germline-derived CDR1 and CDR2 are WNHNN and SYGVQD (reference sequence). V dropped 1 base and J dropped 2; count of bases not matched to a gene: 4. This CDR3 is CASSEFRTSTYNEQFF. CDR3 DNA: TGCGCCAGCAGTGAGTTTAGGACTAGCACCTACAATGAGCAGTTCTTC.

J is TRBJ2-1 and V is TRBV9; D gene unclear. The germline CDR1 and CDR2 sequences are SGDLS and YYNGEE. This CDR3 has 12 residues. The germline V and J ends were trimmed by 0 bases and 9 bases, with 7 bases remaining between them. The CDR3 spells CASSVGFSEQFF. The CDR3 coding sequence is TGTGCCAGCAGCGTAGGATTCAGTGAGCAGTTCTTC.

This clone was counted between two and nine times. This chain uses TRBV10-1 with TRBJ2-7, with TRBD2 identical over 16 bases. The CDR3 extends over 16 amino acids. V gave up 6 bases and J gave up 5 bases; unmatched junction bases: 7. Germline values: CDR1 WNHNN, CDR2 SYGVQD (reference sequence). CDR3 DNA: TGCGCCAGCAGCTCGGGACTAGCGGGAGGGATTGACGAGCAGTACTTC. Translation: CASSSGLAGGIDEQYF.

The chain recombines TRBV7-2 with TRBJ1-2, with 8 positions matching TRBD1. Germline lookup yields CDR1 SGHTA and CDR2 FQGNSA. The CDR3 is made up of 13 amino acids. Losses at the gene ends were 5 bases for V and 8 bases for J; bases not matched to a gene: 7. CDR3 amino acids: CASSRQGSGGYTF. DNA for the CDR3: TGTGCCAGCAGCCGACAGGGGTCAGGCGGCTACACCTTC.

In this sample, this clone turned up a few times. The chain uses TRBV6-5 and TRBJ2-7, with 9 positions matching TRBD1. With 6 bases clipped from V and 2 bases from J, the junction kept 5 bases outside the gene matches. The germline V gene encodes CDR1 MNHEY and CDR2 SVGAGI. The CDR3 totals 14 residues. CDR3 nucleotides: TGTGCCAGCAGGGGACAGGGAAGGGCCTACGAGCAGTACTTC. It encodes CASRGQGRAYEQYF.

This chain joins TRBV5-8 and TRBJ2-7, with 10 nucleotides matching TRBD1. V shed 4 bases, J shed 4 bases, and the junction held 5 bases outside the gene matches. CDR1 and CDR2 (germline): SGHTS, YDEGEE. The CDR3 is made up of 14 amino acids. CDR3 sequence: CASSIDRGPYEQYF. The CDR3 DNA reads as TGTGCCAGCAGCATAGACAGGGGGCCTTACGAGCAGTACTTC.

The gene calls are TRBV7-3 and TRBJ1-2; D unclear. This CDR3 contains 17 residues. The V gene lost 5 bases and the J gene lost 1 base, with 20 bases spanning the gap. The germline CDR1 and CDR2 sequences are SGHTA and FQGTGA. The CDR3 nucleotides read TGTGCCAGCAGCCCGAGTTTACTAGCTCGAAATAACTATGGCTACACCTTC. It specifies CASSPSLLARNNYGYTF.

V and J are TRBV7-8 and TRBJ2-3; TRBD1 aligns across 7 bases. Germline loops: CDR1 SGHVS, CDR2 FQNEAQ. The CDR3 is made up of 17 amino acids. Trimming took 1 base from V and 4 from J; bases not matched to a gene: 11. The CDR3 DNA reads TGTGCCAGCAGCTTAGTAGGGGGCCCCTCTATGTCAGATACGCAGTATTTT. Translating it yields CASSLVGGPSMSDTQYF.

The rearrangement links TRBV19 to TRBJ1-1, with 9 bases lining up with TRBD1. The CDR3 extends over 15 amino acids. Germline assignment: CDR1 LNHDA and CDR2 SQIVND (reference sequence). V trimming: 3 bases; J trimming: 0 bases; junction bases outside the gene matches: 2. The CDR3 DNA sequence: TGTGCCAGTAGTATGGACAGGGGTATGAACACTGAAGCTTTCTTT. This encodes CASSMDRGMNTEAFF.

This chain uses TRBV5-1 with TRBJ2-2; no clear D. This CDR3 has 15 residues. V lost 1 base and J lost 3, with 10 bases in between. Germline lookup yields CDR1 SGHRS and CDR2 YFSETQ. CDR3 bases: TGCGCCAGCAGCTTGTCGCCAGGCTACACCGGGGAGCTGTTTTTT. This gives the protein CASSLSPGYTGELFF.

Concerning this clone: The same CDR3 is also encoded by other DNA sequences in this sample. The chain carries TRBV9 and TRBJ2-1; TRBD2 matches at 11 bases. This CDR3 is 15 amino acids long. The V and J ends lost 2 bases and 3 bases, in that order; junction bases with no gene match: 1. Germline CDR1 is SGDLS and CDR2 is YYNGEE. Here the CDR3 reads CASSVTSGSYNEQFF. The CDR3 DNA is TGTGCCAGCAGCGTCACTAGCGGGAGCTACAATGAGCAGTTCTTC.

J is TRBJ1-1 and V is TRBV4-2; tentatively, D is TRBD1 (5 bases). This CDR3 region has 13 residues. Trimming pared 4 bases from V and 5 bases from J, leaving 11 bases between. Germline CDR1 and CDR2: LGHNA and YNFKEQ. CDR3 sequence reads: CASSRAGGTEAFF. The CDR3 DNA reads TGTGCCAGCAGCCGGGCGGGGGGGACTGAAGCTTTCTTT.

In DNA, the CDR3 is TGCGCCAGCAGCCAATTAGGACAGGGGGATTCTCCCTCTTACGAGCAGTACTTC. This encodes CASSQLGQGDSPSYEQYF. The genes are TRBV4-1 and TRBJ2-7; 10 positions match TRBD1. Germline V gene lookup returns CDR1 MGHRA and CDR2 YSYEKL. The CDR3 is 18 residues long. V was clipped by 2 bases and J by 4 bases; unmatched bases: 14.